The 15 T cell receptor beta chains below all came from one sample that was sequenced in a study of OX40 agonist ivuxolimab in advanced cancers. The data were produced by immunoSEQ multiplex PCR, yet TCRdb's version contains in-frame clones alone and is incomplete. The sample includes tens of thousands of clones, about four fifths of them seen just once. The source material was CD4+ or CD8+ T cells sorted from blood, sampled in a trial of the OX40 agonist ivuxolimab. The receptors here all came from an adult with an advanced solid tumor such as melanoma, head and neck, liver or kidney cancer.

V and J are TRBV28 and TRBJ2-7; 8 bases match TRBD2. The length of the CDR3 is 15 residues. Germline V gene sequence: CDR1 MDHEN, CDR2 SYDVKM. The trim removed 3 bases at V and 0 bases at J, leaving 4 bases unmatched. CDR3 DNA sequence: TGTGCCAGCAGTTTTGCGGGAGGAAGCTCCTACGAGCAGTACTTC. Translated: CASSFAGGSSYEQYF.

In its sample, this clone was seen once. The chain is built from TRBV5-8 and TRBJ2-3; no clear D. Trimming shortened V by 2 bases and J by 2 bases, and 9 bases separated the two germline ends. Germline V CDR1 and CDR2: SGHTS, YDEGEE. The CDR3 runs 14 residues. The CDR3 loop reads CASSFSAVTDTQYF. The CDR3, as DNA: TGTGCCAGCAGCTTTTCGGCTGTCACAGATACGCAGTATTTT.

The J gene is TRBJ1-5, the V gene TRBV7-3, with D possibly TRBD1 on 6 matching bases. Germline loops: CDR1 SGHTA, CDR2 FQGTGA. The CDR3 has 16 amino acids. V was pared by 1 base and J by 1 base, with 11 bases between. The CDR3 is CASSLKRGHSNQPQHF. In DNA form, the CDR3 reads TGTGCCAGCAGCTTAAAAAGGGGACACAGCAATCAGCCCCAGCATTTT. Based on the CDR3 plus reference TRBV7-3 and TRBJ1-5, the full variable domain is GAGVSQTPSNKVTEKGKYVELRCDPISGHTALYWYRQSLGQGPEFLIYFQGTGAADDSGLPNDRFFAVRPEGSVSTLKIQRTERGDSAVYLCASSLKRGHSNQPQHFGDGTRLSIL.

The V and J genes are TRBV5-1 and TRBJ2-5; 9 nucleotides agree with TRBD1. This CDR3 has 14 residues. CDR1 and CDR2 from the germline V gene are SGHRS and YFSETQ. Germline trimming cut 4 bases from V and 2 bases from J; bases unmatched to any gene: 3. The CDR3, as DNA: TGCGCCAGCAGCGTGACAGGGGGACAAGAGACCCAGTACTTC. Amino acids: CASSVTGGQETQYF.

V and J are TRBV6-1 and TRBJ1-2; D unclear. V was pared by 11 bases and J by 4 bases, with 11 bases between. The CDR3 is 11 residues long. CDR1 and CDR2 (germline): MNHNS, SASEGT. The CDR3 here is CASQAGYGYTF. The CDR3 DNA reads as TGTGCCTCCCAAGCCGGCTATGGCTACACCTTC.

J is TRBJ1-5 and V is TRBV2, with 11 bases matching TRBD1. V trimming: 5 bases; J trimming: 6 bases; junction bases outside the gene matches: 15. CDR3 size: 18 residues. Germline V lookup: CDR1 SNHLY, CDR2 FYNNEI. The CDR3 reads CASSRSPGTGGFIQPQHF. The CDR3 DNA reads TGTGCCAGCAGTCGGAGCCCCGGGACAGGGGGTTTTATTCAGCCCCAGCATTTT.

The chain is built from TRBV27 and TRBJ2-1; 11 bases align to TRBD2. J was trimmed by 10 bases and V by 5 bases; bases with no gene match: 13. Per the germline V gene, CDR1 is MNHEY and CDR2 is SMNVEV (reference sequence). The CDR3 runs 16 residues. The CDR3 nucleotides read TGTGCCAGCAGTCAGATAGCGGGAGGGCCTAGGGAGGAGCAGTTCTTC. It is translated as CASSQIAGGPREEQFF.

V and J are TRBV19 and TRBJ2-1; TRBD1 matches 12 bases. Germline trimming cut 0 bases from V and 6 bases from J; bases unmatched to any gene: 6. The CDR3 extends over 17 amino acids. Germline V lookup: CDR1 LNHDA, CDR2 SQIVND (reference sequence). The CDR3 region is CASSIDTGTGGANEQFF. CDR3 DNA sequence: TGTGCCAGTAGTATAGACACCGGGACAGGGGGCGCCAATGAGCAGTTCTTC.

The V call is TRBV6-5, the J call TRBJ2-7; D is unclear. The CDR3 contains 14 residues. Germline CDR1 and CDR2: MNHEY and SVGAGI. V was pared by 2 bases and J by 3 bases, with 11 bases between. The CDR3 DNA follows: TGTGCCAGCAGTTACGGACGGGTGGACTACGAGCAGTACTTC. It yields the protein CASSYGRVDYEQYF.

This clone was seen a few times. The J gene is TRBJ2-7, the V gene TRBV28, with 14 bases matching TRBD2. This CDR3 is 17 amino acids long. V lost 0 bases and J lost 3; bases outside the gene matches: 4. Germline lookup yields CDR1 MDHEN and CDR2 SYDVKM. In DNA form, the CDR3 reads TGTGCCAGCAGTTTATGGGGACTAGCGGGAGCCCACTACGAGCAGTACTTC. Protein sequence: CASSLWGLAGAHYEQYF.

This chain connects TRBV5-8 to TRBJ2-7, with D possibly TRBD1 on 6 matching bases. Germline V CDR1 and CDR2: SGHTS, YDEGEE. This CDR3 comprises 15 residues. V was clipped by 2 bases and J by 2 bases, with 14 bases between them. CDR3 residues: CASSLSGDFTYEQYF. The CDR3 nucleotides are TGTGCCAGCAGCTTATCAGGGGATTTCACCTACGAGCAGTACTTC. The variable domain in full, with the rest retrieved from reference TRBV5-8 and TRBJ2-7, is EAGVTQSPTHLIKTRGQQATLRCSPISGHTSVYWYQQALGLGLQFLLWYDEGEERNRGNFPPRFSGRQFPNYSSELNVNALELEDSALYLCASSLSGDFTYEQYFGPGTRLTVT.

V gene TRBV2 combines with J gene TRBJ1-2; tentatively, D is TRBD1 (5 bases). Germline CDR1 reads SNHLY; CDR2 reads FYNNEI. V shed 4 bases and J shed 4 bases, with 7 bases lying between them. CDR3 length: 12 amino acids. CDR3 sequence (DNA): TGTGCCAGCAGTGGACAGAGCTATGGCTACACCTTC. It specifies CASSGQSYGYTF. Drawing the rest from reference TRBV2 and TRBJ1-2, the complete variable domain is EPEVTQTPSHQVTQMGQEVILRCVPISNHLYFYWYRQILGQKVEFLVSFYNNEISEKSEIFDDQFSVERPDGSNFTLKIRSTKLEDSAMYFCASSGQSYGYTFGSGTRLTVV.

The CDR3 sequence: CASSLRVSGSAKNIQYF. CDR3 sequence (DNA): TGTGCCAGCAGCTTACGGGTATCAGGGTCGGCCAAAAACATTCAGTACTTC. The chain couples TRBV27 to TRBJ2-4; possible D gene TRBD1, 5 bases. The CDR3 consists of 17 residues. CDR1 MNHEY and CDR2 SMNVEV come from the germline V gene (reference sequence). V lost 6 bases and J lost 1, with 19 bases in between.

The rearrangement joins TRBV18 to TRBJ2-5; perhaps TRBD1 as D (5 bases). The CDR3 sequence is 14 residues long. The V end was cut by 0 bases, the J end by 5 bases, with 10 bases between. Germline CDR1 KGHSH, CDR2 LQKENI. DNA for the CDR3: TGTGCCAGCTCACCACCCCCACAGGCCGAGACCCAGTACTTC. Translated, it gives CASSPPPQAETQYF.

The chain has TRBV4-1 and TRBJ2-2, with no clear D. Germline CDR1 MGHRA, CDR2 YSYEKL. CDR3 length: 14 residues. Trimming took 1 base from V and 7 from J, leaving 10 bases between them. CDR3 DNA sequence: TGCGCCAGCAGCCAAGCCCCCCTAGGCGGGGAGCTGTTTTTT. Translation gives CASSQAPLGGELFF.